This T cell receptor (beta chain) was identified in a study of blood T cell repertoires in COVID-19. Original methodology: Reference gene primers were amplified, and this amplification served to estimate nucleated cell counts. The protocol was immunoSEQ multiplex PCR, while the TCRdb copy is restricted to in-frame clones and leaves out a portion. D and trimming were read from the DNA, whereas the V and J calls and clone size are those reported in that table. The sample has approximately 330,000 clones; 65% to 90% are singletons. The sequenced sample was PBMCs or T cells enriched from blood (not recorded which). The clonotype originates from a woman in her 40s with acute COVID-19.

The DNA for the CDR3 is TGTGCCATCAGTGAACAAGGACTCGCTGGAAACACCATATATTTT. Amino acid sequence: CAISEQGLAGNTIYF. The V and J genes are TRBV10-3 and TRBJ1-3; D ambiguous. Germline CDR1 and CDR2: ENHRY and SYGVKD. The V gene lost 3 bases and the J gene lost 2 bases, with 11 bases spanning the gap. The CDR3 covers 15 residues.